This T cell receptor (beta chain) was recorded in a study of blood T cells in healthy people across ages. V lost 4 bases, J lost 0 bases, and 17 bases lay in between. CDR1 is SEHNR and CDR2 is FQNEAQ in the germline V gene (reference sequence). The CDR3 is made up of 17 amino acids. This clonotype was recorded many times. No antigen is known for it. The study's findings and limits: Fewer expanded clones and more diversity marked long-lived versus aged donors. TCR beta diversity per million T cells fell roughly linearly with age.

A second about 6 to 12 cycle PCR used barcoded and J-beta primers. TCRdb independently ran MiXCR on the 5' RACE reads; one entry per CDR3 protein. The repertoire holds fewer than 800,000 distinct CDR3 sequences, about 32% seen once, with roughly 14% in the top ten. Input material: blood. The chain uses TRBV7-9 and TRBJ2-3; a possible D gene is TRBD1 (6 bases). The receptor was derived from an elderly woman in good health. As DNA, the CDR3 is TGTGCCAGCAGCTCAAACCTCCGCACAGGGAGCACAGATACGCAGTATTTT. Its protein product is CASSSNLRTGSTDTQYF.